These T cell receptor beta chains were read from a single sample in a study of CD8+ T cells in alopecia areata. Measured with immunoSEQ multiplex PCR; TCRdb has only the in-frame clones, and not every one. The sample holds under 150,000 clones; around three fifths are singletons and the top ten take about 3.4%. The specimen comprised CD4+ T cells sorted from blood, sampled at week 24, from a patient treated with tofacitinib. These receptors originate from a human donor with alopecia areata. Both conserved end residues are part of each CDR3. Each record gives: clone size, D gene, V gene, J gene, CDR3 protein, CDR3 DNA. A D gene is named only where the DNA matches it firmly. Not all rows give a size; the values are once, few, many and, for expanded clones, a class.

>-|-|TRBV6-5|TRBJ2-7
CASSRTVGYEQYF
TGTGCCAGCAGCAGGACAGTAGGTTACGAGCAGTACTTC
>few|-|TRBV29-1|TRBJ2-1
CSAGQGGNEQFF
TGCAGCGCTGGACAGGGAGGGAATGAGCAGTTCTTC
>-|-|TRBV29-1|TRBJ1-2
CSVVGFNYGYTF
TGCAGCGTTGTGGGTTTCAACTATGGCTACACCTTC
>few|-|TRBV19|TRBJ1-1
CASSGVERGGVDTEAFF
TGTGCCAGTAGTGGCGTGGAGCGCGGGGGCGTGGACACTGAAGCTTTCTTT
>few|-|TRBV29-1|TRBJ2-5
CSADTPETQYF
TGCAGCGCAGATACCCCTGAGACCCAGTACTTC
>-|-|TRBV25-1|TRBJ2-3
CASSGSRWADTQYF
TGTGCCAGCAGTGGATCCAGGTGGGCAGATACGCAGTATTTT
>-|-|TRBV29-1|TRBJ2-5
CSAPIQQGETQYF
TGCAGCGCTCCTATCCAACAAGGGGAGACCCAGTACTTC
>once|-|TRBV18|TRBJ2-5
CASSPLPTPAGQETQYF
TGTGCCAGCTCACCACTCCCCACCCCGGCAGGTCAAGAGACCCAGTACTTC
>-|TRBD2|TRBV5-1|TRBJ2-1
CASSSSGGSYNEQFF
TGCGCCAGCAGCTCTAGCGGGGGGTCCTACAATGAGCAGTTCTTC
>-|-|TRBV11-2|TRBJ2-3
CASSAGYTDTQYF
TGTGCCAGCAGCGCGGGATACACAGATACGCAGTATTTT